A single sample is the source of the 24 T cell receptor beta chains below, sequenced in a study of Tregs in tolerant kidney transplant recipients. Repertoires were generated with immunoSEQ multiplex PCR, while TCRdb's copy carries only in-frame clones and drops some. This sample has about 110,000 clones; around 91% occur once, and the top ten carry just under 0.35%. Sequencing was performed on CD4+ T cells from blood, taken before the transplant. The source is a human donor who received a combined kidney and bone marrow transplant.

The chain employs TRBV7-2 and TRBJ1-2; TRBD1 matches at 9 bases. This CDR3 is built from 15 residues. Per germline, CDR1 SGHTA and CDR2 FQGNSA. Trimming cost V 5 bases and J 8 bases; bases outside gene matches: 12. The CDR3 DNA follows: TGTGCCAGCAGCCGGGACAGGGTAGATTTGAGGGGCTACACCTTC. Translated: CASSRDRVDLRGYTF. Full variable domain (outside the CDR3, taken from reference TRBV7-2 and TRBJ1-2): GAGVSQSPSNKVTEKGKDVELRCDPISGHTALYWYRQSLGQGLEFLIYFQGNSAPDKSGLPSDRFSAERTGGSVSTLTIQRTQQEDSAVYLCASSRDRVDLRGYTFGSGTRLTVV.

This clone was picked up one time. The rearrangement uses TRBV9 and TRBJ1-2; 8 positions agree with TRBD1. Germline V lookup: CDR1 SGDLS, CDR2 YYNGEE. After removal of 2 bases from V and 4 bases from J, the junction contained 7 bases not matched to a gene. The CDR3 covers 15 residues. CDR3 DNA: TGTGCCAGCAGCGTGACAGGGGATAGGAGCTATGGCTACACCTTC. This translates into CASSVTGDRSYGYTF. Looking up the rest from reference TRBV9 and TRBJ1-2 gives the full variable domain: DSGVTQTPKHLITATGQRVTLRCSPRSGDLSVYWYQQSLDQGLQFLIQYYNGEERAKGNILERFSAQQFPDLHSELNLSSLELGDSALYFCASSVTGDRSYGYTFGSGTRLTVV.

The chain recombines TRBV5-1 with TRBJ2-5, with a possible D match to TRBD1 (5 bases). Germline CDR1 SGHRS, CDR2 YFSETQ. V was cut by 1 base and J by 5 bases, with 15 bases left in between. The CDR3 consists of 15 residues. In nucleotides, the CDR3 is TGCGCCAGCAGCTTGCGTGTGCAGGGCAAGGAGACCCAGTACTTC. Translated: CASSLRVQGKETQYF.

The chain combines TRBV18 with TRBJ1-4; 8 positions agree with TRBD1. Unmatched junction bases numbered 7, after V lost 4 bases and J lost 6 bases. Germline CDR1 KGHSH, CDR2 LQKENI. The CDR3 totals 15 residues. CDR3 residues: CASSRGQGRDEKLFF. The CDR3 coding sequence is TGTGCCAGCTCACGCGGACAGGGAAGAGATGAAAAACTGTTTTTT.

The chain has TRBV28 and TRBJ1-4; 9 nucleotides align to TRBD1. This CDR3 is built from 15 residues. The germline V gene encodes CDR1 MDHEN and CDR2 SYDVKM. V was clipped by 2 bases and J by 6 bases; unmatched bases: 4. CDR3: CASSLRGTGYEKLFF. CDR3 DNA: TGTGCCAGCAGTTTAAGGGGGACAGGGTATGAAAAACTGTTTTTT.

The chain recombines TRBV19 with TRBJ2-7; maybe TRBD2 (5 bases). Per the germline V gene, CDR1 is LNHDA and CDR2 is SQIVND (reference sequence). V was pared by 0 bases and J by 2 bases, with 11 bases between. There are 15 residues in the CDR3. This chain's CDR3 is CASSIEGSTAYEQYF. In DNA form, the CDR3 reads TGTGCCAGTAGTATAGAAGGGAGCACAGCCTACGAGCAGTACTTC.

The chain uses TRBV6-6 and TRBJ2-7; D is possibly TRBD2 (5 bases). V dropped 7 bases and J dropped 2 bases, with 12 bases sitting between them. CDR3 length equals 13 residues. The germline V gene has CDR1 MNHNY and CDR2 SVGAGI (reference sequence). The CDR3 nucleotides read TGTGCCAGCACAGACGGGAAGACCTACGAGCAGTACTTC. This sequence encodes CASTDGKTYEQYF.

This clone appeared once. The chain links TRBV28 to TRBJ1-2; TRBD1 matches at 7 bases. This CDR3 is 15 amino acids long. V lost 4 bases to trimming and J lost 4 bases; unmatched junction nucleotides: 9. Germline V lookup: CDR1 MDHEN, CDR2 SYDVKM. CDR3 residues: CASSSRDRNSYGYTF. DNA of the CDR3: TGTGCCAGCAGTTCTAGGGACAGAAACTCCTATGGCTACACCTTC.

V is TRBV28 and J is TRBJ2-5, with 7 bases fitting TRBD1. The CDR3 covers 13 residues. V shed 5 bases, J shed 7 bases, and the junction held 7 bases outside the gene matches. Germline loops: CDR1 MDHEN, CDR2 SYDVKM. The CDR3 sequence: CASSKQGPWTQYF. CDR3 bases: TGTGCCAGCAGTAAACAGGGGCCTTGGACCCAGTACTTC.

The V call is TRBV9, the J call TRBJ2-2; 7 positions agree with TRBD1. The germline CDR1 and CDR2 sequences are SGDLS and YYNGEE. J was trimmed by 1 base and V by 0 bases; bases with no gene match: 3. The CDR3 runs 16 residues. CDR3 DNA: TGTGCCAGCAGCGTAGGTAGGACAGGGAACACCGGGGAGCTGTTTTTT. Its protein product is CASSVGRTGNTGELFF.

The genes are TRBV6-1 and TRBJ2-1, with 10 bases lining up with TRBD2. The J segment lost 15 bases and the V segment lost 0 bases, leaving 17 bases of the junction unmatched. Germline CDR1 MNHNS, CDR2 SASEGT. The CDR3 totals 17 residues. CDR3 in amino acids: CASSEARGSSGRPGGFF. CDR3 bases: TGTGCCAGCAGTGAAGCTAGAGGGAGTAGCGGGAGGCCCGGGGGGTTCTTC.

The chain combines TRBV11-2 with TRBJ2-3, with 7 bases aligning to TRBD2. The CDR3 length is 16 residues. Trimming removed 5 bases from V and 1 base from J; junction bases left unmatched: 9. Germline-derived CDR1 and CDR2 are SGHAT and FQNNGV. This CDR3 is CASSSGVARGTDTQYF. The CDR3 DNA reads as TGTGCCAGCAGCAGCGGGGTAGCTAGGGGCACAGATACGCAGTATTTT.

The rearrangement uses TRBV14 and TRBJ2-7; maybe TRBD1 (5 bases). The germline V gene has CDR1 SGHDN and CDR2 FVKESK. The CDR3 is made up of 16 amino acids. V lost 2 bases and J 2 bases, leaving 16 bases between the germline ends. CDR3 DNA sequence: TGTGCCAGCAGCCAATATGGCGGCGGCAGGGCCTACGAGCAGTACTTC. The encoded protein is CASSQYGGGRAYEQYF.

J is TRBJ2-1 and V is TRBV5-4; 10 bases match TRBD1. Germline loops: CDR1 SGHNT, CDR2 YYREEE (reference sequence). This CDR3 region has 16 residues. The junction had 7 bases not matched to a gene; V was cut back by 4 bases and J by 3 bases. CDR3 region: CASSEPGQGNYNEQFF. The CDR3 coding sequence is TGTGCCAGCAGCGAACCGGGACAGGGGAACTACAATGAGCAGTTCTTC.

The gene calls are TRBV11-3 and TRBJ2-2; 9 nucleotides align to TRBD2. The CDR3 consists of 16 residues. Germline V CDR1 and CDR2: SGHNT, YENEEA. V lost 5 bases and J lost 3; bases outside the gene matches: 7. The CDR3 is CASSPGLATDTGELFF. CDR3 in DNA: TGTGCCAGCAGCCCGGGACTAGCTACGGACACCGGGGAGCTGTTTTTT. Full variable domain (remainder filled in from reference TRBV11-3 and TRBJ2-2): EAGVVQSPRYKIIEKKQPVAFWCNPISGHNTLYWYLQNLGQGPELLIRYENEEAVDDSQLPKDRFSAERLKGVDSTLKIQPAELGDSAVYLCASSPGLATDTGELFFGEGSRLTVL.

The rearrangement links TRBV6-6 to TRBJ2-7; D is perhaps TRBD2 (6 bases). V lost 1 base and J 0 bases, leaving 10 bases between the germline ends. The V gene's germline CDR1 is MNHNY and CDR2 SVGAGI (reference sequence). There are 15 residues in the CDR3. DNA of the CDR3: TGTGCCAGCAGTTACTACGGGAGATCCTCCTACGAGCAGTACTTC. Encoded protein: CASSYYGRSSYEQYF.

The CDR3 bases are TGTGCCACCAGCAGAGTCGGAACAGGGTTGGCTGAAAAACTGTTTTTT. Translation gives CATSRVGTGLAEKLFF. The chain employs TRBV15 and TRBJ1-4, with a tentative D call TRBD1 (6 bases). Germline V gene data show CDR1 as LNHNV and CDR2 as YYDKDF (reference sequence). This CDR3 has 16 residues. V was cut by 1 base and J by 7 bases, with 16 bases left in between.

The chain uses TRBV10-1 and TRBJ2-7, with 7 bases matching TRBD1. There are 13 residues in the CDR3. Germline CDR1 reads WNHNN; CDR2 reads SYGVQD (reference sequence). The V gene end was trimmed by 8 bases and the J gene end by 8 bases; junction bases not matched to a gene: 12. This CDR3 reads CASQIRTGSKQYF. CDR3 DNA: TGCGCCAGCCAAATCCGGACAGGCAGCAAGCAGTACTTC.

The V call is TRBV5-1, the J call TRBJ1-2; D call uncertain. Germline CDR1 SGHRS, CDR2 YFSETQ. The CDR3 is 15 amino acids. The V gene lost 2 bases and the J gene lost 2 bases, with 13 bases spanning the gap. In DNA form, the CDR3 reads TGCGCCAGCAGCTTCGTACTCGGAGGGAACTATGGCTACACCTTC. It codes for CASSFVLGGNYGYTF. The whole variable domain, remainder taken from reference TRBV5-1 and TRBJ1-2, is KAGVTQTPRYLIKTRGQQVTLSCSPISGHRSVSWYQQTPGQGLQFLFEYFSETQRNKGNFPGRFSGRQFSNSRSEMNVSTLELGDSALYLCASSFVLGGNYGYTFGSGTRLTVV.

The V gene is TRBV7-2, the J gene TRBJ1-5; D is possibly TRBD1 (5 bases). CDR1 SGHTA and CDR2 FQGNSA come from the germline V gene. Trimming removed 5 bases at V and 1 base at J, with 15 bases between. This CDR3 region has 16 residues. The CDR3 coding sequence is TGTGCCAGCAGCGCAAGGGGTGGATCAAGCAATCAGCCCCAGCATTTT. It translates to CASSARGGSSNQPQHF. Full variable domain (outside the CDR3, taken from reference TRBV7-2 and TRBJ1-5): GAGVSQSPSNKVTEKGKDVELRCDPISGHTALYWYRQSLGQGLEFLIYFQGNSAPDKSGLPSDRFSAERTGGSVSTLTIQRTQQEDSAVYLCASSARGGSSNQPQHFGDGTRLSIL.

V usage is TRBV28 and J usage is TRBJ1-2, with 7 bases that match TRBD1. Germline V lookup: CDR1 MDHEN, CDR2 SYDVKM. The junction had 4 bases not matched to a gene; V was cut back by 8 bases and J by 4 bases. The CDR3 sequence is 12 residues long. The CDR3 coding sequence is TGTGCCAGCTGGTACAGGGGCTATGGCTACACCTTC. Amino acid sequence: CASWYRGYGYTF.

V and J are TRBV28 and TRBJ2-3; 8 bases are a match to TRBD2. The CDR3 runs 15 residues. The J segment lost 10 bases and the V segment lost 4 bases, leaving 13 bases of the junction unmatched. The V gene's germline CDR1 is MDHEN and CDR2 SYDVKM. CDR3 coding DNA: TGTGCCAGCAGTTCCGGGACTAGAGGGGATCGGGCGCAGTATTTT. Amino acid sequence: CASSSGTRGDRAQYF.

This chain links TRBV11-2 with TRBJ2-7, with D unresolved. The CDR3 length is 15 residues. From germline, CDR1 is SGHAT and CDR2 FQNNGV. Trimming stripped 0 bases from V and 0 bases from J, with 9 bases between. CDR3 DNA: TGTGCCAGCAGCTTAGATTCTAGGTCCTCCTACGAGCAGTACTTC. It is translated as CASSLDSRSSYEQYF.

The chain couples TRBV5-5 to TRBJ2-1; 7 bases align to TRBD1. J gave up 10 bases and V 4 bases, and 8 bases lay outside the gene matches. Germline V lookup: CDR1 SGHKS, CDR2 YYEKEE (reference sequence). This CDR3 is 13 amino acids long. CDR3 amino acids: CASSVPGDREQFF. The CDR3 bases are TGTGCCAGCAGCGTCCCTGGGGACAGAGAGCAGTTCTTC.